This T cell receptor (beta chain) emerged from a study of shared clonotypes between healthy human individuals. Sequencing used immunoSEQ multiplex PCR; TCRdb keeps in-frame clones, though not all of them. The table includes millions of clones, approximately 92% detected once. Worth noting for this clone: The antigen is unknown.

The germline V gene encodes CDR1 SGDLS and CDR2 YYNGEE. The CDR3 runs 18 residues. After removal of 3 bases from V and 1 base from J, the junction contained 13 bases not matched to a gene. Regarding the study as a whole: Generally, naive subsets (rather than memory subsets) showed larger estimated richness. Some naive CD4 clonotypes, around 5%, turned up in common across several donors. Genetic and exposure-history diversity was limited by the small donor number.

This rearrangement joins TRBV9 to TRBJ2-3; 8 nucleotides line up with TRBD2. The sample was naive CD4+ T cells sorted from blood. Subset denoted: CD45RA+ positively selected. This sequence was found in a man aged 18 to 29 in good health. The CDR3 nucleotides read TGTGCCAGCAGCGCCGAGGGGTCGGGGGGGCCGCGCACAGATACGCAGTATTTT. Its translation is CASSAEGSGGPRTDTQYF. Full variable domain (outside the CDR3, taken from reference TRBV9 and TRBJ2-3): DSGVTQTPKHLITATGQRVTLRCSPRSGDLSVYWYQQSLDQGLQFLIQYYNGEERAKGNILERFSAQQFPDLHSELNLSSLELGDSALYFCASSAEGSGGPRTDTQYFGPGTRLTVL.